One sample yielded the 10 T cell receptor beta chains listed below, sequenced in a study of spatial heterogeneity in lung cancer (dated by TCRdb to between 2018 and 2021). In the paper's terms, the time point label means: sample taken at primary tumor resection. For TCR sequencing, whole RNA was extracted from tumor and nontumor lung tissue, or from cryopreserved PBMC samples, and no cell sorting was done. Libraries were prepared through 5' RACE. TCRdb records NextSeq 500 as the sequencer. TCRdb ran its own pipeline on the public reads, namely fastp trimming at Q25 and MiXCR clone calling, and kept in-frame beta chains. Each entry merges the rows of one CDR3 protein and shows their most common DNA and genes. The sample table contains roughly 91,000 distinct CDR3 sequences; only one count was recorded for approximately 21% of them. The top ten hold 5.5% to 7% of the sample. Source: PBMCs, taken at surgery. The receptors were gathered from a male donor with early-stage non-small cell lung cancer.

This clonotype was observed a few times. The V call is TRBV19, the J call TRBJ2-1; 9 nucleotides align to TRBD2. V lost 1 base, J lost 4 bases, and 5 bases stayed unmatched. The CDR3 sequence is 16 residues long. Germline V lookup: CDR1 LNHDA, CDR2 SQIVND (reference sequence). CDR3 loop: CASSIGGTSTYNEQFF. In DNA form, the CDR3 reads TGTGCCAGTAGTATAGGGGGGACTAGCACATACAATGAGCAGTTCTTC.

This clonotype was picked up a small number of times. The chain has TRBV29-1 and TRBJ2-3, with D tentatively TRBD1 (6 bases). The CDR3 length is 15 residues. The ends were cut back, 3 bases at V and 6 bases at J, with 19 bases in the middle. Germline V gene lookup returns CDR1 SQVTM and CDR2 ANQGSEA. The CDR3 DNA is TGCAGCGTTGAGGTCGGGGCTACTACAGGGGATACGCAGTATTTT. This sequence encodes CSVEVGATTGDTQYF.

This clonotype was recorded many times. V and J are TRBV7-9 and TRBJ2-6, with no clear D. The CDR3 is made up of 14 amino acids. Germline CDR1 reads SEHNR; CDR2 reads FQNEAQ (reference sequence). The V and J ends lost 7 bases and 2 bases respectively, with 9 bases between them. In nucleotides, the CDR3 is TGTGCCAGCATGCCAGTTCCTGGGGCCAACGTCCTGACTTTC. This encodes CASMPVPGANVLTF. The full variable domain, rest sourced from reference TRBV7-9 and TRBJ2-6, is DTGVSQNPRHKITKRGQNVTFRCDPISEHNRLYWYRQTLGQGPEFLTYFQNEAQLEKSRLLSDRFSAERPKGSFSTLEIQRTEQGDSAMYLCASMPVPGANVLTFGAGSRLTVL.

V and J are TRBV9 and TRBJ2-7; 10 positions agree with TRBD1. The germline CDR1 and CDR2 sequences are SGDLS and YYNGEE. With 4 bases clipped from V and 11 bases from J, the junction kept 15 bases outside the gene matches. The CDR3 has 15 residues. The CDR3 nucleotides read TGTGCCAGCAGCACAGGAGCCGGGACAGGGGAGAGGAAGTACTTC. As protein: CASSTGAGTGERKYF.

The CDR3 DNA reads as TGTGCCACCAGGGACAGCGAAAAACTGTTTTTT. The encoded protein is CATRDSEKLFF. The chain employs TRBV12-3 or TRBV12-4 and TRBJ1-4; 7 nucleotides agree with TRBD1. CDR3 length: 11 residues. The V and J ends lost 10 bases and 8 bases, in that order; junction bases with no gene match: 4.

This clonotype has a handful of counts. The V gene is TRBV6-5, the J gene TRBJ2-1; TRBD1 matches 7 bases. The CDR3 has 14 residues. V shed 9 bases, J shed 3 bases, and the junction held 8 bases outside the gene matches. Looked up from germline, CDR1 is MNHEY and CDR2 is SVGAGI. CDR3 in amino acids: CASTPGTVYNEQFF. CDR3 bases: TGTGCCAGTACACCGGGGACAGTCTACAATGAGCAGTTCTTC.

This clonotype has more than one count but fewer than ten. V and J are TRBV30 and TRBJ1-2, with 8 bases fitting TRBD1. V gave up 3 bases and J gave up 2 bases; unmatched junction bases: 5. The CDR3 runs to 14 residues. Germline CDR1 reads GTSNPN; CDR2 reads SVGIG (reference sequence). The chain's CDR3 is CAWRGQALNYGYTF. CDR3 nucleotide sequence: TGTGCCTGGAGGGGACAGGCCCTCAACTATGGCTACACCTTC.

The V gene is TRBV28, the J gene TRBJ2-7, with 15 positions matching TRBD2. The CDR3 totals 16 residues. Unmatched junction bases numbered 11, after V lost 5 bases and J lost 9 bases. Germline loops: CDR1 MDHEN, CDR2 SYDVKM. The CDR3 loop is CASSPIWTSGRARQYF. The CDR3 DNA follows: TGTGCCAGCAGTCCCATTTGGACTAGCGGGAGGGCCAGGCAGTACTTC.

The DNA of the CDR3 is TGTGCCAGCTCACCAAAAAACACAGATACGCAGTATTTT. Translation: CASSPKNTDTQYF. The chain has TRBV18 and TRBJ2-3; D is undetermined. The CDR3 is made up of 13 amino acids. V lost 2 bases to trimming and J lost 2 bases, with 5 bases between them. Germline V lookup: CDR1 KGHSH, CDR2 LQKENI.

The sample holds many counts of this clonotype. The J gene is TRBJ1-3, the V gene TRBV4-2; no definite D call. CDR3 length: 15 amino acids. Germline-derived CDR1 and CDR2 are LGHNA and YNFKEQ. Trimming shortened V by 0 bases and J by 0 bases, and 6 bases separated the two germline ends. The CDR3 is CASSQEADSGNTIYF. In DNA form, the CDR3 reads TGTGCCAGCAGCCAAGAGGCAGACTCTGGAAACACCATATATTTT.